This TCR beta chain was recorded in a study of technical replicates of blood from a few donors. Clones were sequenced by immunoSEQ multiplex PCR, and TCRdb holds only the in-frame ones, with some missing. This table holds 55,000 to 75,000 clones, about 90% found once. The V and J ends lost 8 bases and 7 bases, in that order; junction bases with no gene match: 8. Germline V CDR1 and CDR2: LNHDA, SQIVND (reference sequence). The CDR3 totals 13 residues. The TCR sequence derives from a human donor in good health. V usage is TRBV19 and J usage is TRBJ2-1; 7 positions agree with TRBD1. Sequenced sample: T cells isolated from PBMCs. The CDR3 spells CASRDRADNEQFF. The CDR3 nucleotides read TGTGCCAGTCGCGACAGGGCGGATAATGAGCAGTTCTTC.